One T cell receptor beta chain is described in this entry. Its recognized antigen is unknown. Base qualities are not provided; no much larger clone lies one nucleotide away. The CDR3 holds 12 amino acids from the cysteine to the phenylalanine. The CDR3 DNA has 36 bases and is translated from base 1. The germline V gene yields MDHEN for CDR1 and SYDVKM for CDR2. V and J are truncated by 2 bases and 8 bases respectively, leaving an intervening sequence of 6 bases. These data are taken from a study of vaccination effects on CD4 cells after COVID-19 (dated by TCRdb to about 2022). Background on the whole study: Across the study, the median time from the second dose to post-vaccine sampling was 72 days (range 14 to 241). The Oncomine TCR Beta short-read assay on an Illumina iSeq 100 was used to sequence cultures from other donors in the study. SARS-CoV-2 spike-specific CD4+ TCR repertoires from before and after mRNA vaccination were compared in COVID-19 convalescent patients and in infection-naive vaccine recipients. The full study included around nine COVID-19 convalescent patients and a handful of SARS-CoV-2-naive healthy vaccine recipients. Overall results and qualifications from the work: Both infection-induced and vaccine-induced clones contracted markedly at late post-vaccination timepoints, which is consistent with waning T cell responses. Limitations of the study were the small number of convalescent patients and the absence of early post-infection timepoints. Among healthy vaccine recipients, nearly all vaccine-induced clones were SARS-CoV-2 mono-reactive, and only 1 of 255 was cross-reactive with common cold coronaviruses.

Preparation of the library involved the immunoSEQ multiplex PCR assay. DNA from the CD4+ T cells that had been cultured and isolated underwent TCR beta CDR3 sequencing. The original pipeline was this. Non-productive TCR sequences were removed, reads were trimmed to the CDR3 region, and CDR3s of at least 7 amino acids were retained. The MANAFEST web app was used to identify antigen-specific clonotypes by comparing expansion in peptide wells with expansion in reference cultures. To be called positive, a clone needed expansion at FDR<0.05 compared with the reference and with all other wells, an odds ratio greater than 5, and a frequency greater than 0.1% in two replicate wells. Cross-reactive clonotypes were defined as significantly expanded in SARS-CoV-2 spike wells and in at least one common cold coronavirus spike condition. CDR3 similarity was assessed by Levenshtein distance using the stringdist R package, and unrooted trees were constructed with ape in R 3.6.1. In TCRdb, the immuneACCESS table is reduced to in-frame sequences with V and J assigned. These tables do not hold every clone; where another copy was compared, an unresolved V gene accounts for under half, and the others remain unexplained. V, J and clone size were drawn from that table, and D and trimming were deduced from the DNA. Present in this sample are some 30,000 clones, about four fifths of which were seen just once. The ten most abundant clones make up approximately 1.4% of the sample.

To identify antigen-specific CD4+ T cell clonotypes by their expansion, the ViraFEST assay first stimulated PBMC with viral peptide pools and then applied TCR sequencing. After about 10 days of culture, CD4+ T cells were isolated with the EasySep CD4+ T cell isolation kit. Each participant got two doses of an mRNA SARS-CoV-2 vaccine, either BNT162b2 or mRNA-1273. None of the healthy vaccine recipients had a prior SARS-CoV-2 infection, which was confirmed by nucleocapsid antibody tests that came back negative both before and after vaccination. Each well held roughly 2 million PBMC cultured in IMDM containing about 5.5% human AB serum, roughly 9.9 IU/ml IL-2 and gentamicin, along with 10 ug/ml peptides. Half of the culture medium was replaced with fresh IL-2-containing medium on days 3 and 7. Unless otherwise noted, each peptide stimulation condition was cultured in triplicate wells. Using Ficoll-Paque Plus gradient centrifugation, PBMC were separated from whole blood and then either used fresh or cryopreserved at -140C. The overlapping peptide pools covered the spike proteins of SARS-CoV-2 and of the common cold coronaviruses HCoV-NL63, HCoV-OC43 and HCoV-229E. Genomic DNA was extracted from cultured CD4+ T cells with the QIAamp micro DNA kit.

This TCR came from a human donor who received a COVID-19 vaccine. Some clones in this sample may be carry-over from other donors' samples. This sequence uses TRBV28 and TRBJ1-4; no confident D gene assignment can be made. The source was CD4+ T cells from PBMCs cultured with HCoV-NL63 spike peptides, collected after COVID-19 vaccination. Per the publication, the cell subset or site label means: HCoV-NL63 spike overlapping peptide pool stimulation. The DNA sequence is as follows: TGTGCCAGCAGTTTAATCGGGGAAAAACTGTTTTTT. Translated, this gives CASSLIGEKLFF.